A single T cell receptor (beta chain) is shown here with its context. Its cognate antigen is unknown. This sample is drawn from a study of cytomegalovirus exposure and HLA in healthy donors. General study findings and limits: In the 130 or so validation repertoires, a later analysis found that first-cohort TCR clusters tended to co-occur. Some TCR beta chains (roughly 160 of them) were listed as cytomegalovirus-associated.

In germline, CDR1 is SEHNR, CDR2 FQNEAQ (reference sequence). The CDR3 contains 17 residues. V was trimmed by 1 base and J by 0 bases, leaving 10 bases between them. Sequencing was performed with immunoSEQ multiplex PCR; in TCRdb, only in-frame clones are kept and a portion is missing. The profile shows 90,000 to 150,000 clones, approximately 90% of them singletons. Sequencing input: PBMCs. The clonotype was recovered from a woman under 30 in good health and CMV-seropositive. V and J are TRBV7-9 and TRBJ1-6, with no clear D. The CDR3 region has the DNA TGTGCCAGCAGCTTAGTTTTTGGTAGCTCCTATAATTCACCCCTCCACTTT. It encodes CASSLVFGSSYNSPLHF.